The 29 T cell receptor beta chains below come from one sample, sequenced in a study of cytomegalovirus exposure and HLA in healthy donors. This PCR relied on a set of 60 Vbeta primers and 13 Jbeta primers. Using immunoSEQ multiplex PCR, the repertoire was profiled, and TCRdb retains in-frame clones only, with some absent. In the table there are about 120,000 clones, under 85% of which are singletons. Sequenced: PBMCs. These receptors all stem from a man aged 25 to 40 in good health and CMV-seropositive.

The V and J genes are TRBV28 and TRBJ1-2; TRBD1 matches at 7 bases. This CDR3 contains 13 residues. Losses at the gene ends were 4 bases for V and 5 bases for J; bases not matched to a gene: 4. The germline V gene has CDR1 MDHEN and CDR2 SYDVKM. The CDR3 DNA reads as TGTGCCAGCAGTTCCCGGGACAGATATGGCTACACCTTC. Encoded protein: CASSSRDRYGYTF.

The chain joins TRBV19 to TRBJ1-1; D call uncertain. The germline V gene has CDR1 LNHDA and CDR2 SQIVND (reference sequence). The V end was cut by 4 bases, the J end by 0 bases, with 9 bases between. The CDR3 loop spans 14 amino acids. CDR3 bases: TGTGCCAGTAGTAGTAGACACCTGAACACTGAAGCTTTCTTT. It encodes CASSSRHLNTEAFF.

The gene calls are TRBV19 and TRBJ2-7; 8 nucleotides agree with TRBD2. This CDR3 is built from 13 residues. Germline V gene data show CDR1 as LNHDA and CDR2 as SQIVND (reference sequence). With 9 bases clipped from V and 2 bases from J, the junction kept 6 bases outside the gene matches. The CDR3 bases are TGTGCCAGCTCACCGGGGGGGGCCTACGAGCAGTACTTC. This codes for CASSPGGAYEQYF.

CDR3 in DNA: TGTGCCAGCAGCTTCGGGGTTAGCTACGAGCAGTACTTC. This encodes CASSFGVSYEQYF. J is TRBJ2-7 and V is TRBV5-5; a weak D match, TRBD2 (5 bases). Trimming left V 2 bases short and J 3 bases short, with 9 bases between. CDR1 SGHKS and CDR2 YYEKEE come from the germline V gene (reference sequence). CDR3 length equals 13 residues.

The rearrangement links TRBV25-1 to TRBJ1-3, with D perhaps matching TRBD1 (6 bases). The CDR3 runs 18 residues. Between the trimmed V and J ends, which lost 1 base and 4 bases, there was a span of 20 bases. Looked up from germline, CDR1 is MGHDK and CDR2 is SYGVNS. Here the CDR3 reads CASSESKEGGILGNTIYF. The CDR3 nucleotides are TGTGCCAGCAGTGAATCAAAAGAAGGGGGAATTTTGGGAAACACCATATATTTT.

This chain links TRBV23-1 with TRBJ1-4, with 7 bases identical to TRBD1. TRBV23-1 is filed as an ORF, its function uncertain. V shed 3 bases, J shed 6 bases, and the junction held 4 bases outside the gene matches. CDR3 length: 14 amino acids. The CDR3 DNA reads as TGCGCCAGCAGTCAGCGACAGGGTGATGAAAAACTGTTTTTT. It encodes CASSQRQGDEKLFF.

The chain joins TRBV11-2 to TRBJ2-7; D is uncertain. The germline V and J ends were trimmed by 1 base and 2 bases, with 6 bases remaining between them. The CDR3 extends over 13 amino acids. The germline V gene has CDR1 SGHAT and CDR2 FQNNGV. CDR3 nucleotide sequence: TGTGCCAGCAGCTTAGTGATAGCCTACGAGCAGTACTTC. It specifies CASSLVIAYEQYF.

The gene calls are TRBV4-3 and TRBJ2-5, with D possibly matching TRBD1 (6 bases). The CDR3 covers 15 residues. CDR1 and CDR2 from the germline V gene are LGHNA and YSLEER. The V and J ends lost 0 bases and 5 bases respectively, with 13 bases between them. In nucleotides, the CDR3 is TGCGCCAGCAGCCAAGAAGAAACAGGGATCGAGACCCAGTACTTC. Translated: CASSQEETGIETQYF.

There are many counts of this clone. The rearrangement links TRBV5-6 to TRBJ1-4; D not certain. The CDR3 runs to 14 residues. Germline CDR1 and CDR2: SGHDT and YYEEEE. V lost 4 bases and J lost 0, with 7 bases in between. The chain's CDR3 is CASSIIATNEKLFF. The CDR3 region has the DNA TGTGCCAGCAGCATCATAGCAACTAATGAAAAACTGTTTTTT.

On this clone itself: Other DNA sequences in this sample translate to the same CDR3. The chain combines TRBV13 with TRBJ2-7, with 12 nucleotides matching TRBD2. The length of the CDR3 is 15 residues. V lost 5 bases and J lost 6; bases outside the gene matches: 8. Germline V gene lookup returns CDR1 PRHDT and CDR2 FYEKMQ (reference sequence). The CDR3 nucleotides are TGTGCCAGCAGCCAGGGGCTAGCGGGGGGGCCCGAGCAGTACTTC. Translated: CASSQGLAGGPEQYF.

V gene TRBV7-3 combines with J gene TRBJ2-3; TRBD2 matches 8 bases. V was clipped by 1 base and J by 4 bases; unmatched bases: 4. CDR1 is SGHTA, CDR2 FQGTGA, per germline. The CDR3 length is 15 residues. In DNA, the CDR3 is TGTGCCAGCAGCTTAAGCGGGGGGTCCCCAGATACGCAGTATTTT. Amino acids: CASSLSGGSPDTQYF.

The chain carries TRBV28 and TRBJ1-6, with D perhaps matching TRBD1 (6 bases). The CDR3 runs to 17 residues. The V end lost 2 bases, the J end lost 7 bases, and 18 bases lay between the germline ends. Germline CDR1 is MDHEN and CDR2 is SYDVKM. This chain's CDR3 is CASSLRQGQTENSPLHF. CDR3 coding DNA: TGTGCCAGCAGTTTAAGGCAGGGGCAAACTGAGAATTCACCCCTCCACTTT.

This clone has just a few counts. The V gene is TRBV30, the J gene TRBJ1-1, with 11 bases matching TRBD1. The CDR3 contains 18 residues. V shed 0 bases and J 2 bases; nucleotides not matched to a gene: 11. Germline values: CDR1 GTSNPN, CDR2 SVGIG (reference sequence). The CDR3 sequence is CAWSVLGTGGVRNTEAFF. Here the CDR3 DNA reads TGTGCCTGGAGTGTACTCGGGACAGGGGGTGTACGTAACACTGAAGCTTTCTTT.

This chain connects TRBV5-5 to TRBJ1-2, with unresolved D. CDR3 length: 14 residues. The germline V gene has CDR1 SGHKS and CDR2 YYEKEE (reference sequence). V lost 4 bases and J lost 1, with 11 bases in between. In DNA, the CDR3 is TGTGCCAGCAGCCCGACAAATCTTAACTATGGCTACACCTTC. Amino acids: CASSPTNLNYGYTF. Full variable domain (missing parts from reference TRBV5-5 and TRBJ1-2): DAGVTQSPTHLIKTRGQQVTLRCSPISGHKSVSWYQQVLGQGPQFIFQYYEKEERGRGNFPDRFSARQFPNYSSELNVNALLLGDSALYLCASSPTNLNYGYTFGSGTRLTVV.

This rearrangement joins TRBV6-1 to TRBJ2-3, with 7 bases lining up with TRBD1. The CDR3 is 13 residues long. CDR1 is MNHNS, CDR2 SASEGT, per germline. The ends lost 7 bases at V and 4 bases at J; junction bases unmatched: 5. The CDR3 nucleotides are TGTGCCAGCACCCTGACAGGGTCAGATACGCAGTATTTT. This translates into CASTLTGSDTQYF.

This chain's CDR3 is CASSERLQPFYEQYF. The CDR3 DNA reads TGTGCCAGCAGTGAACGATTACAGCCCTTTTACGAGCAGTACTTC. The chain is built from TRBV6-1 and TRBJ2-7, with no clear D. The CDR3 sequence is 15 residues long. CDR1 is MNHNS, CDR2 SASEGT, per germline. Trimming removed 2 bases at V and 4 bases at J, with 15 bases between.

The rearrangement uses TRBV6-1 and TRBJ1-6; possibly TRBD1 for D (5 bases). Trimming left V 3 bases short and J 0 bases short, with 9 bases between. The germline gives CDR1 MNHNS, CDR2 SASEGT. The CDR3 totals 16 residues. This chain's CDR3 is CASSDRASSYNSPLHF. The CDR3 DNA reads as TGTGCCAGCAGTGACAGGGCTAGCTCCTATAATTCACCCCTCCACTTT.

Concerning this clone: A read error may account for a junction end that differs from germline. The chain employs TRBV7-9 and TRBJ1-1, with D possibly TRBD1 on 5 matching bases. The CDR3 covers 13 residues. Per germline, CDR1 SEHNR and CDR2 FQNEAQ (reference sequence). CDR3 in amino acids: CSSSLTGNTEAFF. The CDR3 region has the DNA TGTTCCAGCAGCTTAACAGGCAACACTGAAGCTTTCTTT.

This clone is medium-sized by share. The CDR3 reads CASSLGANAYNEQFF. The CDR3 nucleotides read TGTGCCAGCAGCTTGGGGGCCAATGCCTACAATGAGCAGTTCTTC. This chain links TRBV5-6 with TRBJ2-1; D unclear. V dropped 0 bases and J dropped 2 bases, with 9 bases sitting between them. Germline CDR1 reads SGHDT; CDR2 reads YYEEEE. The CDR3 sequence is 15 residues long.

The chain is built from TRBV5-1 and TRBJ2-1; D is unclear. Germline V gene sequence: CDR1 SGHRS, CDR2 YFSETQ. The length of the CDR3 is 14 residues. Trimming removed 1 base at V and 0 bases at J, with 5 bases between. CDR3 sequence: CASSLTSSYNEQFF. In DNA, the CDR3 is TGCGCCAGCAGCTTGACGAGCTCCTACAATGAGCAGTTCTTC.

This rearrangement joins TRBV19 to TRBJ2-5; TRBD2 matches 9 bases. The CDR3 loop spans 16 amino acids. Germline V gene lookup returns CDR1 LNHDA and CDR2 SQIVND (reference sequence). Unmatched junction bases numbered 9, after V lost 3 bases and J lost 4 bases. The chain's CDR3 is CASSIHNGLATETQYF. The CDR3, as DNA: TGTGCCAGTAGTATCCATAATGGACTAGCGACAGAGACCCAGTACTTC. Combining the CDR3 with reference TRBV19 and TRBJ2-5 gives the whole variable domain DGGITQSPKYLFRKEGQNVTLSCEQNLNHDAMYWYRQDPGQGLRLIYYSQIVNDFQKGDIAEGYSVSREKKESFPLTVTSAQKNPTAFYLCASSIHNGLATETQYFGPGTRLLVL.

This chain uses TRBV6-1 with TRBJ2-3, with 10 nucleotides matching TRBD2. The germline gives CDR1 MNHNS, CDR2 SASEGT. V lost 5 bases to trimming and J lost 5 bases; unmatched junction nucleotides: 4. This CDR3 contains 14 residues. DNA for the CDR3: TGTGCCAGCAGTAGCGGGGGGGCCATAGATACGCAGTATTTT. Translation: CASSSGGAIDTQYF.

The gene calls are TRBV9 and TRBJ1-2, with 11 bases identical to TRBD1. The V gene's germline CDR1 is SGDLS and CDR2 YYNGEE. V dropped 4 bases and J dropped 5; count of bases not matched to a gene: 19. There are 19 residues in the CDR3. The CDR3 region is CASSTNPGTGGLNGYGYTF. CDR3 bases: TGTGCCAGCAGCACTAACCCCGGGACAGGGGGTTTAAACGGGTATGGCTACACCTTC.

The V call is TRBV7-2, the J call TRBJ2-7; 7 bases align to TRBD2. Germline V gene data show CDR1 as SGHTA and CDR2 as FQGNSA. V lost 2 bases, J lost 0 bases, and 4 bases stayed unmatched. The CDR3 is 15 residues long. The CDR3 nucleotides read TGTGCCAGCAGCTTAAACGCGGGGGTCTCCTACGAGCAGTACTTC. Amino acid sequence: CASSLNAGVSYEQYF.

This chain uses TRBV18 with TRBJ2-3, with no clear D. The germline V and J ends were trimmed by 2 bases and 0 bases, with 9 bases remaining between them. The V gene's germline CDR1 is KGHSH and CDR2 LQKENI. The CDR3 sequence is 15 residues long. The CDR3 loop is CASSPGSTSTDTQYF. CDR3 DNA sequence: TGTGCCAGCTCACCAGGTTCTACTAGCACAGATACGCAGTATTTT.

The V gene is TRBV5-1, the J gene TRBJ2-5; a weak D match, TRBD1 (6 bases). The CDR3 has 14 residues. V was clipped by 3 bases and J by 5 bases, with 14 bases between them. The germline V gene encodes CDR1 SGHRS and CDR2 YFSETQ. The CDR3 reads CASSSGQRGETQYF. As DNA, the CDR3 is TGCGCCAGCAGCTCTGGACAGCGAGGGGAGACCCAGTACTTC.

V usage is TRBV5-6 and J usage is TRBJ1-4, with unresolved D. V lost 0 bases and J 0 bases, leaving 15 bases between the germline ends. Germline CDR1 is SGHDT and CDR2 is YYEEEE. The CDR3 runs 18 residues. The CDR3 DNA reads TGTGCCAGCAGCTTGGGGTTGGAGGCGCCTGCAACTAATGAAAAACTGTTTTTT. It codes for CASSLGLEAPATNEKLFF.

The chain has TRBV7-6 and TRBJ2-7; TRBD1 might be the D (6 bases). The CDR3 consists of 15 residues. V was trimmed by 3 bases and J by 2 bases, leaving 14 bases between them. The germline V gene encodes CDR1 SGHVS and CDR2 FNYEAQ. CDR3 in amino acids: CASSLGQGSPYEQYF. The CDR3 coding sequence is TGTGCCAGCAGCTTGGGGCAGGGGTCACCCTACGAGCAGTACTTC.

This clone was counted between two and nine times. The chain combines TRBV14 with TRBJ1-1, with TRBD1 identical over 7 bases. After removal of 4 bases from V and 11 bases from J, the junction contained 7 bases not matched to a gene. Germline CDR1 SGHDN, CDR2 FVKESK. The CDR3 totals 12 residues. The CDR3 DNA reads TGTGCCAGCAGCCCGACAGGGTTTGAGGCTTTCTTT. Protein: CASSPTGFEAFF.